The 18 T cell receptor beta chains listed next were all sequenced from one sample in a study of blood T cell repertoires in COVID-19. Profiling relied on immunoSEQ multiplex PCR, and the TCRdb table lists in-frame clones only, not all of them. This sample has some 150,000 clones, with approximately 87% found just once. The sample taken for sequencing was PBMCs or T cells enriched from blood (not recorded which). The receptor set was obtained from a woman between 50 and 59 years old who had recovered from COVID-19.

V and J are TRBV3-1 (or the pseudogene TRBV3-2) and TRBJ1-1, with a weak D call TRBD1 (6 bases). This CDR3 has 13 residues. V lost 4 bases and J 4 bases, leaving 10 bases between the germline ends. Germline CDR1 is LGHDT and CDR2 is YNNKEL (reference sequence). CDR3 DNA: TGTGCCAGCAGCCGCGGGGGCGGCACTGAAGCTTTCTTT. It specifies CASSRGGGTEAFF.

J is TRBJ2-7 and V is TRBV7-9, with D unclear. In germline, CDR1 is SEHNR, CDR2 FQNEAQ (reference sequence). The CDR3 spans 13 residues. V lost 0 bases and J 3 bases, leaving 6 bases between the germline ends. The CDR3 coding sequence is TGTGCCAGCAGCTTAGCCGGAGTCTACGAGCAGTACGTC. This codes for CASSLAGVYEQYV.

The chain uses TRBV3-1 (or the pseudogene TRBV3-2) and TRBJ1-2; 7 bases agree with TRBD1. Germline lookup yields CDR1 LGHDT and CDR2 YNNKEL (reference sequence). This CDR3 is 13 amino acids long. After removal of 6 bases from V and 3 bases from J, the junction contained 4 bases not matched to a gene. The CDR3 sequence is CASRSTGDYGYTF. DNA of the CDR3: TGTGCCAGCAGGTCAACAGGGGACTATGGCTACACCTTC.

V gene TRBV7-9 combines with J gene TRBJ2-3; TRBD2 matches 12 bases. J lost 5 bases, V lost 5 bases, and 5 bases had no gene match. The CDR3 covers 15 residues. CDR1 and CDR2 (germline): SEHNR, FQNEAQ (reference sequence). CDR3 DNA: TGTGCCAGCAGCACTCTAGCGGGGGGGCGAGATACGCAGTATTTT. Its protein is CASSTLAGGRDTQYF.

The chain recombines TRBV5-4 with TRBJ1-2; D unresolved. The V end was cut by 0 bases, the J end by 2 bases, with 5 bases between. The CDR3 covers 13 residues. CDR1 SGHNT and CDR2 YYREEE come from the germline V gene (reference sequence). The CDR3 bases are TGTGCCAGCAGCTTGGACAGAAACTATGGCTACACCTTC. Its protein product is CASSLDRNYGYTF.

This sequence joins TRBV28 and TRBJ1-5; a possible D gene is TRBD1 (5 bases). Germline assignment: CDR1 MDHEN and CDR2 SYDVKM. Trimming left V 3 bases short and J 7 bases short, with 13 bases between. The length of the CDR3 is 14 residues. This CDR3 is CASSLGGLRQPQHF. CDR3 DNA: TGTGCCAGCAGTTTGGGGGGGTTGAGGCAGCCCCAGCATTTT.

V and J are TRBV18 and TRBJ1-5, with TRBD1 matching over 8 bases. Germline V CDR1 and CDR2: KGHSH, LQKENI. The CDR3 runs to 15 residues. V was pared by 6 bases and J by 5 bases, with 9 bases of the junction left unmatched. The CDR3 is CASSAGTGDHQPQHF. Written as DNA, the CDR3 is TGTGCCAGCTCGGCCGGGACAGGAGACCATCAGCCCCAGCATTTT. The whole variable domain, filled in from reference TRBV18 and TRBJ1-5, reads NAGVMQNPRHLVRRRGQEARLRCSPMKGHSHVYWYRQLPEEGLKFMVYLQKENIIDESGMPKERFSAEFPKEGPSILRIQQVVRGDSAAYFCASSAGTGDHQPQHFGDGTRLSIL.

This sequence joins TRBV3-1 (or the pseudogene TRBV3-2) and TRBJ2-5; D is unresolved. This CDR3 region has 15 residues. V lost 0 bases and J lost 2, with 10 bases in between. Germline lookup yields CDR1 LGHDT and CDR2 YNNKEL (reference sequence). The CDR3 coding sequence is TGTGCCAGCAGCCAAGATCTAGGCCAACAAGAGACCCAGTACTTC. Its protein product is CASSQDLGQQETQYF.

This clone was counted only a few times. A far larger clone is one base from this, pointing to a likely read error. The gene calls are TRBV7-9 and TRBJ1-3, with 7 bases lining up with TRBD1. Looked up from germline, CDR1 is SEHNR and CDR2 is FQNEAQ (reference sequence). The CDR3 runs to 14 residues. Trimming at V came to 6 bases and at J to 0 bases, leaving 2 bases not matched to a gene. The CDR3 sequence: CASRGDSSGNTIYF. CDR3 sequence (DNA): TGTGCCAGCAGGGGGGACAGCTCTGGAAACACCATATATTTT.

This chain uses TRBV7-9 with TRBJ2-5; D possibly corresponds to TRBD1 (6 bases). V was shortened by 5 bases and J by 2 bases, with 12 bases between the two germline ends. Germline loops: CDR1 SEHNR, CDR2 FQNEAQ (reference sequence). The CDR3 is 14 amino acids. CDR3 DNA: TGTGCCAGCAGCACTGGGACACCACAAGAGACCCAGTACTTC. Protein product: CASSTGTPQETQYF.

V and J are TRBV28 and TRBJ1-2, with D perhaps matching TRBD1 (6 bases). V dropped 6 bases and J dropped 4 bases, with 24 bases sitting between them. The CDR3 loop spans 17 amino acids. CDR1 and CDR2 from the germline V gene are MDHEN and SYDVKM. In DNA, the CDR3 is TGTGCCAGCAGCCCCTGGGAACAGGGCCTCAACTCCTATGGCTACACCTTC. Translated, it gives CASSPWEQGLNSYGYTF.

The chain has TRBV4-1 and TRBJ2-1; TRBD2 aligns across 13 bases. V was pared by 4 bases and J by 7 bases, with 4 bases of the junction left unmatched. This CDR3 is built from 15 residues. CDR1 is MGHRA, CDR2 YSYEKL, per germline. The CDR3 spells CASSLEGLAGNEQFF. CDR3 in DNA: TGCGCCAGCAGCCTAGAGGGACTAGCGGGGAATGAGCAGTTCTTC.

This clone was seen a single time. The chain carries TRBV2 and TRBJ2-1; D perhaps matches TRBD2 (7 bases). The CDR3 spans 15 residues. The germline V gene encodes CDR1 SNHLY and CDR2 FYNNEI. Trimming removed 0 bases from V and 4 bases from J, with 10 bases in between. Here the CDR3 reads CASSEAGGGYNEQFF. DNA of the CDR3: TGTGCCAGCAGTGAAGCAGGGGGAGGGTACAATGAGCAGTTCTTC.

V gene TRBV3-1 (or the pseudogene TRBV3-2) combines with J gene TRBJ1-5; D uncertain. The CDR3 runs to 15 residues. The ends were cut back, 0 bases at V and 9 bases at J, with 15 bases in the middle. Germline CDR1 is LGHDT and CDR2 is YNNKEL (reference sequence). Here the CDR3 reads CASSQDLGRDRPQHF. The CDR3 DNA is TGTGCCAGCAGCCAAGATCTAGGTCGAGACCGGCCCCAGCATTTT.

The chain employs TRBV24-1 and TRBJ2-1, with 8 bases aligning to TRBD2. The CDR3 contains 14 residues. Germline assignment: CDR1 KGHDR and CDR2 SFDVKD. Trimming took 3 bases from V and 6 from J; bases not matched to a gene: 3. This chain's CDR3 is CATSDLAGGNEQFF. CDR3 coding DNA: TGTGCCACCAGTGATCTAGCGGGTGGCAATGAGCAGTTCTTC.

This chain joins TRBV7-8 and TRBJ1-3; D not certain. Looked up from germline, CDR1 is SGHVS and CDR2 is FQNEAQ. This CDR3 contains 15 residues. Trimming left V 5 bases short and J 4 bases short, with 15 bases between. In DNA, the CDR3 is TGTGCCAGCAGCCCTCTTGAGGGTGCAGGAAACACCATATATTTT. Protein: CASSPLEGAGNTIYF. Together with reference TRBV7-8 and TRBJ1-3, the CDR3 gives the full variable domain: GAGVSQSPRYKVAKRGQDVALRCDPISGHVSLFWYQQALGQGPEFLTYFQNEAQLDKSGLPSDRFFAERPEGSVSTLKIQRTQQEDSAVYLCASSPLEGAGNTIYFGEGSWLTVV.

The CDR3 sequence: CASRQQGMGAYEQYV. CDR3 nucleotide sequence: TGTGCCAGCAGACAACAGGGAATGGGCGCCTACGAGCAGTACGTC. The chain has TRBV2 and TRBJ2-7; tentatively, D is TRBD1 (6 bases). CDR1 and CDR2 (germline): SNHLY, FYNNEI. V gave up 6 bases and J gave up 2 bases, with 17 bases separating them. This CDR3 has 15 amino acids.

This clone was recorded once. This chain joins TRBV23-1 and TRBJ1-1, with D perhaps TRBD1 (5 bases). TRBV23-1 is an ORF for which the function is uncertain. The V end lost 9 bases, the J end lost 8 bases, and 13 bases lay between the germline ends. This CDR3 region has 11 residues. CDR3 residues: CARFRDLEAFF. The CDR3 nucleotides are TGCGCCAGGTTTCGGGACTTAGAAGCTTTCTTT.